The 9 T cell receptor beta chains given below trace back to one sample, sequenced in a study of T cells in Graves' hyperthyroidism and ophthalmopathy. Researchers amplified the TCR beta CDR3 regions from RNA transcripts. First-round RT-PCR targeting the TCR CDR3 was performed with the HTBI primer set. In TCRdb, the multiplex PCR reads were re-called with MiXCR into one record per CDR3 protein. The profile shows 150,000 or so distinct CDR3 sequences, around 20% of them singletons. Source material: blood. These TCRs come from a woman aged 50 to 65 with Graves' hyperthyroidism that later progressed to Graves' ophthalmopathy.

Ten or more counts support this clonotype. The genes are TRBV20-1 and TRBJ2-7, with D possibly TRBD2 on 5 matching bases. Germline V CDR1 and CDR2: DFQATT, SNEGSKA (reference sequence). Trimming shortened V by 6 bases and J by 3 bases, and 18 bases separated the two germline ends. This CDR3 region has 14 residues. This chain's CDR3 is CSARPMVGDYEQYF. DNA of the CDR3: TGCAGTGCCCGCCCAATGGTGGGAGACTACGAGCAGTACTTC.

This clonotype has a count of ten or more. V gene TRBV12-3 or TRBV12-4 combines with J gene TRBJ2-7, with D unresolved. The CDR3 has 16 amino acids. V lost 5 bases, J lost 2 bases, and 19 bases lay in between. The DNA of the CDR3 is TGTGCCAGCAGTCCCCCACGTCAACAACCGACCTACGAGCAGTACTTC. Amino acids: CASSPPRQQPTYEQYF.

The sample holds many counts of this clonotype. V usage is TRBV28 and J usage is TRBJ2-5; TRBD2 matches 12 bases. Germline V gene lookup returns CDR1 MDHEN and CDR2 SYDVKM. The CDR3 has 15 residues. Trimming at V came to 2 bases and at J to 5 bases, leaving 3 bases not matched to a gene. CDR3 region: CASSLTSGRLETQYF. CDR3 nucleotide sequence: TGTGCCAGCAGTTTAACTAGCGGGAGGTTGGAGACCCAGTACTTC.

V gene TRBV5-4 combines with J gene TRBJ2-1; possibly TRBD1 for D (6 bases). The germline CDR1 and CDR2 sequences are SGHNT and YYREEE (reference sequence). The CDR3 is made up of 14 amino acids. V shed 4 bases and J shed 4 bases, with 12 bases lying between them. The CDR3 here is CASSPNRVYNEQFF. Written as DNA, the CDR3 is TGTGCCAGCAGCCCGAACAGGGTTTACAATGAGCAGTTCTTC.

This clonotype was detected ten times or more. This chain joins TRBV12-3 or TRBV12-4 and TRBJ2-3; D is uncertain. The CDR3 loop spans 16 amino acids. V was shortened by 6 bases and J by 9 bases, with 25 bases between the two germline ends. The CDR3 nucleotides read TGTGCCAGCAGCCCCCCTGTCGCCCGTGGGATAGGGACGCAGTATTTT. Protein product: CASSPPVARGIGTQYF.

This clonotype was found many times. The CDR3 nucleotides are TGTGCCAGCAGTTACAGGGCCACTGAAGCTTTCTTT. Translation: CASSYRATEAFF. The genes are TRBV28 and TRBJ1-1; a possible D gene is TRBD1 (6 bases). Trimming shortened V by 4 bases and J by 4 bases, and 7 bases separated the two germline ends. This CDR3 spans 12 amino acids. CDR1 and CDR2 (germline): MDHEN, SYDVKM.

On this clonotype: Possible read error: a much larger clone is one base away. V usage is TRBV20-1 and J usage is TRBJ2-6; possible D gene TRBD1, 6 bases. The CDR3 extends over 13 amino acids. V shed 1 base and J shed 14 bases, with 15 bases lying between them. CDR1 and CDR2 (germline): DFQATT, SNEGSKA (reference sequence). The CDR3 loop reads CSARGTASSILTF. The CDR3 DNA sequence: TGCAGTGCTAGAGGGACAGCGAGTAGCATCCTGACTTTC.

This clonotype was seen ten or more times. The chain couples TRBV15 to TRBJ2-7; 7 bases align to TRBD1. Germline V lookup: CDR1 LNHNV, CDR2 YYDKDF (reference sequence). With 8 bases clipped from V and 2 bases from J, the junction kept 27 bases outside the gene matches. The CDR3 sequence is 20 residues long. The CDR3 loop is CATRPGGDRVIERGTYEQYF. In nucleotides, the CDR3 is TGTGCCACCCGCCCAGGCGGAGACAGGGTAATTGAGAGGGGGACCTACGAGCAGTACTTC.

This clonotype was picked up many times. The chain joins TRBV20-1 to TRBJ2-7; D could derive from TRBD1 or TRBD2 (5 bases each). The CDR3 runs 14 residues. Germline CDR1 and CDR2: DFQATT and SNEGSKA (reference sequence). Trimming shortened V by 5 bases and J by 4 bases, and 18 bases separated the two germline ends. CDR3 sequence reads: CSAGTGTRGYEQYF. The CDR3 DNA reads TGCAGTGCTGGAACCGGGACCCGGGGATACGAGCAGTACTTC.